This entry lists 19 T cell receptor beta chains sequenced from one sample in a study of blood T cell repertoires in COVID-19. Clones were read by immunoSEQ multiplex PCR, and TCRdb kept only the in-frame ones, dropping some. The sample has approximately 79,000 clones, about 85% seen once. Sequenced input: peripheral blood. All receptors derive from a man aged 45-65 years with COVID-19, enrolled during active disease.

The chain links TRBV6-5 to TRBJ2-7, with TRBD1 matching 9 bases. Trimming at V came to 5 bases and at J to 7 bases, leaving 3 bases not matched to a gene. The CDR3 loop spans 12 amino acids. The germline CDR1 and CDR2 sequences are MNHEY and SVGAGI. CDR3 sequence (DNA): TGTGCCAGCAGTAGACAGGGGGGGGAGCAGTACTTC. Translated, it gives CASSRQGGEQYF.

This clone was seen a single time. CDR3 nucleotides: TGTGCCATCAGTGCCAGGGAGGGGAACACTGAAGCTTTCTTT. Protein product: CAISAREGNTEAFF. V and J are TRBV10-3 and TRBJ1-1, with TRBD1 as a possible D gene (5 bases). The V end lost 4 bases, the J end lost 1 base, and 10 bases lay between the germline ends. The CDR3 is made up of 14 amino acids. Germline V gene sequence: CDR1 ENHRY, CDR2 SYGVKD.

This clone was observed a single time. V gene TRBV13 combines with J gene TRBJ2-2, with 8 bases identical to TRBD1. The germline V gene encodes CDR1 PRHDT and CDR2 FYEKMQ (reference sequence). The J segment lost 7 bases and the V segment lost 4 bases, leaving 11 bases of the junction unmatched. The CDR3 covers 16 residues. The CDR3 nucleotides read TGTGCCAGCAGCTCCTCGGACAGGGCTTTGAGCGGGGAGCTGTTTTTT. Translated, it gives CASSSSDRALSGELFF.

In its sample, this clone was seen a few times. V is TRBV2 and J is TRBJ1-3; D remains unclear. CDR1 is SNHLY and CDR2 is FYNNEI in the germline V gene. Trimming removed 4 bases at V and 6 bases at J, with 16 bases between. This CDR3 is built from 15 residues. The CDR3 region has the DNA TGTGCCAGCAGTGTGGACGGAAAGCGGGAAAACACCATATATTTT. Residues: CASSVDGKRENTIYF. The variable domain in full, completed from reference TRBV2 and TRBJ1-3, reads EPEVTQTPSHQVTQMGQEVILRCVPISNHLYFYWYRQILGQKVEFLVSFYNNEISEKSEIFDDQFSVERPDGSNFTLKIRSTKLEDSAMYFCASSVDGKRENTIYFGEGSWLTVV.

CDR3 sequence: CATPAEPGHRVTGELFF. CDR3 nucleotides: TGTGCCACTCCAGCAGAACCGGGACACCGGGTGACCGGGGAGCTGTTTTTT. The chain recombines TRBV21-1 with TRBJ2-2; TRBD1, the table's D call, lacks a check against the DNA. TRBV21-1 is a known pseudogene. The CDR3 has 17 residues.

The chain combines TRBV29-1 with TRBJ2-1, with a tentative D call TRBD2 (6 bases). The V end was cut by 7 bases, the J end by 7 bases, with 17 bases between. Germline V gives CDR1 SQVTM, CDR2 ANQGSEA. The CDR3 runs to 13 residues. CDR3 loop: CSAVGGGVNEQFF. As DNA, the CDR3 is TGCAGCGCGGTGGGAGGCGGGGTAAATGAGCAGTTCTTC.

For the CDR3, the DNA is TGTGCCAGCAGTCTACCAATGGACAGCGGGGACTACGAGCAGTACTTC. The encoded protein is CASSLPMDSGDYEQYF. The gene calls are TRBV28 and TRBJ2-7; TRBD2 is a possible D gene (7 bases). This CDR3 contains 16 residues. Germline CDR1 is MDHEN and CDR2 is SYDVKM. Trimming took off 5 bases at V and 3 bases at J, with 20 bases between the two ends.

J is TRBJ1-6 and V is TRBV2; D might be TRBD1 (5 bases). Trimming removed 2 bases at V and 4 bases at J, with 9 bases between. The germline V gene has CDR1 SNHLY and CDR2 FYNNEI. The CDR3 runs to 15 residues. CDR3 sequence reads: CASSEKGLYNSPLHF. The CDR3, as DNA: TGTGCCAGCAGTGAAAAGGGGCTGTATAATTCACCCCTCCACTTT.

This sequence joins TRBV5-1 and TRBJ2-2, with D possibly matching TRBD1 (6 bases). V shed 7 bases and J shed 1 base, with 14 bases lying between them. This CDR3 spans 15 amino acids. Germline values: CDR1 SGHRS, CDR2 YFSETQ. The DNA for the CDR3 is TGCGCCAGCGGGCTTCCGGGACAGAACACCGGGGAGCTGTTTTTT. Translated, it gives CASGLPGQNTGELFF. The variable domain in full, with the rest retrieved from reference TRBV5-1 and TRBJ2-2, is KAGVTQTPRYLIKTRGQQVTLSCSPISGHRSVSWYQQTPGQGLQFLFEYFSETQRNKGNFPGRFSGRQFSNSRSEMNVSTLELGDSALYLCASGLPGQNTGELFFGEGSRLTVL.

The DNA of the CDR3 is TGTGCCAGCAGTCCCGTCGGGTACTATGGCTACACCTTC. It translates to CASSPVGYYGYTF. V and J are TRBV6-5 and TRBJ1-2; D gene unclear. The CDR3 has 13 residues. Trimming removed 5 bases at V and 3 bases at J, with 10 bases between. Germline-derived CDR1 and CDR2 are MNHEY and SVGAGI.

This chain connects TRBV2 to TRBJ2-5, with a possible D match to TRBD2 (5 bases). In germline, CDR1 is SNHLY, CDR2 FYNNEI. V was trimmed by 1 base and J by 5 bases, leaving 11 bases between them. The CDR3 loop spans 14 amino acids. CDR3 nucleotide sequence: TGTGCCAGCAGTGAAGTGGGCGGGCCGGAGACCCAGTACTTC. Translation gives CASSEVGGPETQYF.

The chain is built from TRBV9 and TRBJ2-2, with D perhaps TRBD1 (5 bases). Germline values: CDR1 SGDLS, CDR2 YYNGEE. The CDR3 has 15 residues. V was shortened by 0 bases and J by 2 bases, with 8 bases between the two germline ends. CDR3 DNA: TGTGCCAGCAGCGTAGGGGGCTTAAACACCGGGGAGCTGTTTTTT. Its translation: CASSVGGLNTGELFF.

This CDR3 is CASSPPASGSYEQYF. As DNA, the CDR3 is TGTGCCAGCAGTCCCCCGGCTAGCGGTTCCTACGAGCAGTACTTC. This sequence joins TRBV28 and TRBJ2-7, with TRBD2 identical over 7 bases. The V gene end was trimmed by 5 bases and the J gene end by 1 base; junction bases not matched to a gene: 8. The CDR3 covers 15 residues. Germline lookup yields CDR1 MDHEN and CDR2 SYDVKM.

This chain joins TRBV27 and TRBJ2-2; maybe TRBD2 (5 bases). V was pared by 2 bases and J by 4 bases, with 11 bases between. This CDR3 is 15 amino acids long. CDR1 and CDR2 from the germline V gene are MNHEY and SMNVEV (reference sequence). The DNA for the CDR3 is TGTGCCAGCAGTTTAAAAAGGGCGGGCACCGGGGAGCTGTTTTTT. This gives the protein CASSLKRAGTGELFF.

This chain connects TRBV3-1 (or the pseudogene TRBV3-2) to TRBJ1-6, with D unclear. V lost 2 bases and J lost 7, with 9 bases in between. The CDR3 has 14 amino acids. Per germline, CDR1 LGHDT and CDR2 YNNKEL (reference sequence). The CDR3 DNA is TGTGCCAGCAGCCAACCGGTTAAGAATTCACCCCTCCACTTT. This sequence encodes CASSQPVKNSPLHF.

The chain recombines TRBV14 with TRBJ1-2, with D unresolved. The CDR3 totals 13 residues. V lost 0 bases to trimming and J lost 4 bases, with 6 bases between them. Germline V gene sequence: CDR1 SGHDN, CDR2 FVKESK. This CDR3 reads CASSQDLSYGYTF. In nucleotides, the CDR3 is TGTGCCAGCAGCCAAGATCTAAGCTATGGCTACACCTTC.

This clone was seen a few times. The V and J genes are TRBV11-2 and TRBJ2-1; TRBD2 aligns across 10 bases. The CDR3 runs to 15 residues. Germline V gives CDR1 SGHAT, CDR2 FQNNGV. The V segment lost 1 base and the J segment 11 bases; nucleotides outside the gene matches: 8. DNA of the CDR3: TGTGCCAGCAGCTTAGGGCTAGCGGGAGTTGTTCAGCAGTTCTTC. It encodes CASSLGLAGVVQQFF.

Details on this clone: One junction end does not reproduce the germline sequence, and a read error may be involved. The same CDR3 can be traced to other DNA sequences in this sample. The CDR3, as DNA: TGCGCTAGCAGCTTGGTAGCGGGAGAGGGCACCGGGGAGCTGTTTTTT. Amino acids: CASSLVAGEGTGELFF. This chain joins TRBV5-1 and TRBJ2-2; the match to TRBD2 covers 9 bases. The length of the CDR3 is 16 residues. Germline assignment: CDR1 SGHRS and CDR2 YFSETQ.

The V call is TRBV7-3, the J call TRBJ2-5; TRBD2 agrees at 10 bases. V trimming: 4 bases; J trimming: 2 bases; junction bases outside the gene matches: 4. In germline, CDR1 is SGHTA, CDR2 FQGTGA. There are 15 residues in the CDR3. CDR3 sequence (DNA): TGTGCCAGCAGCTCTCTAGCGGGAGAGCAAGAGACCCAGTACTTC. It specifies CASSSLAGEQETQYF.